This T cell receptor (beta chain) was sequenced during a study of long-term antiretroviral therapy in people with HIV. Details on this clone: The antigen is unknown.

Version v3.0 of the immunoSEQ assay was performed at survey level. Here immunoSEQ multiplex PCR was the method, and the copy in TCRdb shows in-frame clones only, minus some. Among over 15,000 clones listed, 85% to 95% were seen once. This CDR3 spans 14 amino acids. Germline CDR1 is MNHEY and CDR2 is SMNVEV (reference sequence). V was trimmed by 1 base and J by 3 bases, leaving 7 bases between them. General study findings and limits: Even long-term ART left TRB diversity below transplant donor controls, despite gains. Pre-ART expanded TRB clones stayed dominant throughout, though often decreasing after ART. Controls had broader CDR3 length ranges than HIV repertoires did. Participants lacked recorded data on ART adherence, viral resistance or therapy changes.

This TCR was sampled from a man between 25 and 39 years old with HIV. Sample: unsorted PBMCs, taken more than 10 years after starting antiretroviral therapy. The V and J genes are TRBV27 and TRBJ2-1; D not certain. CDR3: CASSLYGNYNEQFF. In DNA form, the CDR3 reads TGTGCCAGCAGTTTATATGGTAACTACAATGAGCAGTTCTTC.